The next 28 T cell receptor beta chains were all read from a single sample in a study of OX40 agonist ivuxolimab in advanced cancers. The protocol was immunoSEQ multiplex PCR, while the TCRdb copy is restricted to in-frame clones and leaves out a portion. Of approximately 86,000 clones listed, more than 85% are singletons. The sequences come from CD4+ or CD8+ T cells sorted from blood, collected in a trial of the OX40 agonist ivuxolimab. These TCRs come from an adult with an advanced solid tumor such as melanoma, head and neck, liver or kidney cancer.

The chain links TRBV5-1 to TRBJ2-7, with 11 bases matching TRBD2. V shed 4 bases, J shed 6 bases, and the junction held 9 bases outside the gene matches. Germline loops: CDR1 SGHRS, CDR2 YFSETQ. CDR3 size: 15 residues. The CDR3, as DNA: TGCGCCAGCAGCCTCGTAGCGGGAGGGCCGGGCGAGCAGTACTTC. Amino acid sequence: CASSLVAGGPGEQYF.

The CDR3 DNA is TGTGCCAGCACCACGGCCCCGGGACAGGGGGGTAACTATGGCTACACCTTC. It yields the protein CASTTAPGQGGNYGYTF. The chain couples TRBV7-8 to TRBJ1-2, with TRBD1 matching 11 bases. The V gene's germline CDR1 is SGHVS and CDR2 FQNEAQ. V trimming: 7 bases; J trimming: 1 base; junction bases outside the gene matches: 11. CDR3 length equals 17 residues.

The chain uses TRBV15 and TRBJ1-4; no clear D. The V and J ends lost 5 bases and 0 bases respectively, with 7 bases between them. The CDR3 has 14 amino acids. Germline V CDR1 and CDR2: LNHNV, YYDKDF (reference sequence). The CDR3 protein is CATSFDTTNEKLFF. CDR3 nucleotides: TGTGCCACCAGCTTCGACACAACTAATGAAAAACTGTTTTTT.

The V and J genes are TRBV19 and TRBJ1-5, with D uncertain. V was trimmed by 9 bases and J by 6 bases, leaving 9 bases between them. CDR3 length: 11 amino acids. The germline gives CDR1 LNHDA, CDR2 SQIVND (reference sequence). CDR3 sequence: CASGPTQPQHF. CDR3 DNA: TGTGCCAGCGGGCCGACTCAGCCCCAGCATTTT.

The chain is built from TRBV10-1 and TRBJ2-7; the match to TRBD2 covers 9 bases. Germline loops: CDR1 WNHNN, CDR2 SYGVQD (reference sequence). The CDR3 runs 15 residues. V was pared by 2 bases and J by 5 bases, with 7 bases of the junction left unmatched. The CDR3 reads CASSEGREGLDEQYF. The CDR3 bases are TGCGCCAGCAGTGAGGGGCGGGAGGGCCTGGACGAGCAGTACTTC.

V is TRBV19 and J is TRBJ1-5; D might be TRBD1 (5 bases). There are 14 residues in the CDR3. V was cut by 4 bases and J by 2 bases, with 9 bases left in between. Germline V lookup: CDR1 LNHDA, CDR2 SQIVND (reference sequence). CDR3 DNA: TGTGCCAGTAGTAGGGGCGCGGGCAATCAGCCCCAGCATTTT. Translation gives CASSRGAGNQPQHF.

The rearrangement joins TRBV25-1 to TRBJ2-1; maybe TRBD1 (6 bases). CDR1 and CDR2 (germline): MGHDK, SYGVNS. Trimming pared 7 bases from V and 6 bases from J, leaving 16 bases between. This CDR3 has 14 residues. This CDR3 is CASTAGVEANEQFF. CDR3 DNA sequence: TGTGCCAGCACAGCAGGGGTCGAGGCCAATGAGCAGTTCTTC.

The chain is built from TRBV11-3 and TRBJ2-3; no reliable D call. V lost 1 base to trimming and J lost 0 bases, with 11 bases between them. The CDR3 sequence is 16 residues long. Germline CDR1 and CDR2: SGHNT and YENEEA. CDR3 sequence (DNA): TGTGCCAGCAGCTTAGTGCTAACCCGTAGCACAGATACGCAGTATTTT. Its protein is CASSLVLTRSTDTQYF.

The rearrangement uses TRBV2 and TRBJ2-7, with a possible D match to TRBD2 (6 bases). There are 18 residues in the CDR3. Germline CDR1 SNHLY, CDR2 FYNNEI. V dropped 4 bases and J dropped 0 bases, with 22 bases sitting between them. CDR3 sequence: CASSVTRAKAGSSYEQYF. The CDR3 coding sequence is TGTGCCAGCAGTGTAACCAGGGCTAAAGCGGGCAGCTCCTACGAGCAGTACTTC.

This chain uses TRBV27 with TRBJ1-1, with TRBD1 identical over 11 bases. The length of the CDR3 is 14 residues. Germline V gene sequence: CDR1 MNHEY, CDR2 SMNVEV (reference sequence). Germline trimming cut 4 bases from V and 7 bases from J; bases unmatched to any gene: 5. The DNA for the CDR3 is TGTGCCAGCAGTTCCGGACAGGGGGCCTATGAAGCTTTCTTT. Its protein is CASSSGQGAYEAFF.

This chain uses TRBV5-6 with TRBJ2-3; D gene ambiguous. Germline assignment: CDR1 SGHDT and CDR2 YYEEEE. Trimming pared 2 bases from V and 6 bases from J, leaving 7 bases between. The CDR3 covers 12 residues. This CDR3 reads CASSLELDTQYF. The CDR3 nucleotides are TGTGCCAGCAGCTTAGAGCTGGATACGCAGTATTTT.

This chain connects TRBV6-4 to TRBJ2-3; TRBD2 aligns across 11 bases. The junction had 8 bases not matched to a gene; V was cut back by 5 bases and J by 1 base. This CDR3 has 17 amino acids. The germline gives CDR1 MRHNA, CDR2 SNTAGT. The CDR3 loop is CASSQETSGSRTDTQYF. CDR3 nucleotides: TGTGCCAGCAGTCAGGAAACTAGCGGGAGCCGCACAGATACGCAGTATTTT.

This rearrangement joins TRBV19 to TRBJ2-1, with D uncertain. The V end lost 3 bases, the J end lost 0 bases, and 9 bases lay between the germline ends. Germline V gives CDR1 LNHDA, CDR2 SQIVND (reference sequence). CDR3 length equals 15 residues. CDR3 amino acids: CASSMFGTSYNEQFF. CDR3 DNA sequence: TGTGCCAGTAGTATGTTCGGTACCTCCTACAATGAGCAGTTCTTC.

The chain combines TRBV27 with TRBJ1-4; D unresolved. This CDR3 has 16 residues. The germline CDR1 and CDR2 sequences are MNHEY and SMNVEV (reference sequence). The V gene lost 5 bases and the J gene lost 0 bases, with 13 bases spanning the gap. DNA of the CDR3: TGTGCCAGCAGTCCCAGGAACCGTGCAACTAATGAAAAACTGTTTTTT. Protein sequence: CASSPRNRATNEKLFF.

Here the CDR3 DNA reads TGTGCCAGCAACGCCGCCTACGAGCAGTACTTC. It specifies CASNAAYEQYF. The chain couples TRBV21-1 to TRBJ2-7. TRBV21-1 is listed as a pseudogene. The CDR3 is made up of 11 amino acids.

The chain employs TRBV6-5 and TRBJ2-3, with D perhaps TRBD1 (6 bases). The CDR3 is 15 residues long. Germline loops: CDR1 MNHEY, CDR2 SVGAGI. The V end lost 5 bases, the J end lost 0 bases, and 12 bases lay between the germline ends. The DNA for the CDR3 is TGTGCCAGCAGTCCACAGGGTTCTAGCACAGATACGCAGTATTTT. Protein: CASSPQGSSTDTQYF.

The rearrangement uses TRBV6-1 and TRBJ2-7; no reliable D call. Trimming pared 6 bases from V and 2 bases from J, leaving 8 bases between. The CDR3 covers 12 residues. Germline assignment: CDR1 MNHNS and CDR2 SASEGT. The CDR3 sequence is CASSPDPYEQYF. The CDR3 bases are TGTGCCAGCAGCCCGGACCCCTACGAGCAGTACTTC.

The chain joins TRBV2 to TRBJ2-7, with D hard to call. Germline-derived CDR1 and CDR2 are SNHLY and FYNNEI. This CDR3 has 11 residues. Trimming removed 8 bases at V and 2 bases at J, with 7 bases between. CDR3 residues: CASRFAYEQYF. CDR3 DNA: TGTGCCAGCCGATTTGCCTACGAGCAGTACTTC.

This clone was seen more than once but under ten times. V usage is TRBV19 and J usage is TRBJ1-1, with D hard to call. Germline values: CDR1 LNHDA, CDR2 SQIVND (reference sequence). Trimming cost V 7 bases and J 3 bases, with 15 bases left between them. The CDR3 is 14 residues long. CDR3 residues: CASTHGGRDTEAFF. CDR3 nucleotide sequence: TGTGCCAGTACCCATGGAGGGCGGGACACTGAAGCTTTCTTT.

The gene calls are TRBV15 and TRBJ2-5; D is unresolved. CDR1 and CDR2 (germline): LNHNV, YYDKDF (reference sequence). This CDR3 is built from 14 residues. Between the trimmed V and J ends, which lost 4 bases and 0 bases, there was a span of 9 bases. CDR3 sequence reads: CATSTPGYQETQYF. The CDR3 bases are TGTGCCACCAGCACTCCAGGTTACCAAGAGACCCAGTACTTC. The full variable domain, rest sourced from reference TRBV15 and TRBJ2-5, is DAMVIQNPRYQVTQFGKPVTLSCSQTLNHNVMYWYQQKSSQAPKLLFHYYDKDFNNEADTPDNFQSRRPNTSFCFLDIRSPGLGDTAMYLCATSTPGYQETQYFGPGTRLLVL.

The chain carries TRBV7-2 and TRBJ1-4; TRBD1 agrees at 11 bases. Germline CDR1 is SGHTA and CDR2 is FQGNSA. The CDR3 totals 18 residues. V was clipped by 5 bases and J by 4 bases; unmatched bases: 12. CDR3 DNA: TGTGCCAGCAGCGGGGGACAGGGGGAGATTGGGCGTAATGAAAAACTGTTTTTT. Its protein is CASSGGQGEIGRNEKLFF.

The genes are TRBV9 and TRBJ2-1; 7 positions match TRBD2. The J segment lost 0 bases and the V segment lost 3 bases, leaving 21 bases of the junction unmatched. The CDR3 runs to 21 residues. Germline V gene data show CDR1 as SGDLS and CDR2 as YYNGEE. CDR3: CASSAPSKGLSGTGSYNEQFF. The CDR3 DNA follows: TGTGCCAGCAGCGCTCCCTCAAAGGGACTGAGCGGGACTGGCTCCTACAATGAGCAGTTCTTC.

The V gene is TRBV6-1, the J gene TRBJ2-7; 7 bases line up with TRBD2. This CDR3 contains 15 residues. Germline CDR1 MNHNS, CDR2 SASEGT. The trim removed 4 bases at V and 2 bases at J, leaving 8 bases unmatched. Here the CDR3 reads CASSGLLGGTYEQYF. DNA for the CDR3: TGTGCCAGCAGTGGCCTGCTGGGGGGGACCTACGAGCAGTACTTC.

The rearrangement uses TRBV7-2 and TRBJ2-3; D might be TRBD2 (5 bases). Germline V gene lookup returns CDR1 SGHTA and CDR2 FQGNSA. V lost 4 bases to trimming and J lost 15 bases, with 17 bases between them. This CDR3 has 12 residues. The CDR3 DNA reads TGTGCCAGCAGCTCAACCGGGGTAGGGAGATATTTT. Encoded protein: CASSSTGVGRYF.

For the CDR3, the DNA is TGTGCCAGCAACCCGACAGGGGCCTACGAGCAGTACTTC. Protein product: CASNPTGAYEQYF. The V and J genes are TRBV2 and TRBJ2-7; 8 bases align to TRBD1. V lost 7 bases, J lost 2 bases, and 4 bases stayed unmatched. Germline V CDR1 and CDR2: SNHLY, FYNNEI. This CDR3 has 13 amino acids.

The chain links TRBV29-1 to TRBJ2-1; perhaps TRBD2 as D (6 bases). Germline V gene lookup returns CDR1 SQVTM and CDR2 ANQGSEA. There are 15 residues in the CDR3. V dropped 5 bases and J dropped 4 bases, with 18 bases sitting between them. CDR3 DNA sequence: TGCAGCGTTTCTAGCGAACTTAAAACATACAATGAGCAGTTCTTC. Translated, it gives CSVSSELKTYNEQFF.

This chain joins TRBV6-5 and TRBJ2-7, with 10 nucleotides matching TRBD1. This CDR3 region has 15 residues. J lost 6 bases, V lost 7 bases, and 12 bases had no gene match. CDR1 is MNHEY and CDR2 is SVGAGI in the germline V gene. In DNA form, the CDR3 reads TGTGCCAGCAACACCCGGGACAGGGGAGGGGGCGAGCAGTACTTC. Amino acids: CASNTRDRGGGEQYF.

The chain uses TRBV9 and TRBJ2-1; 7 bases align to TRBD1. This CDR3 contains 14 residues. In germline, CDR1 is SGDLS, CDR2 YYNGEE. V trimming: 6 bases; J trimming: 4 bases; junction bases outside the gene matches: 7. As DNA, the CDR3 is TGTGCCAGCAACGACGGGACAGCTTACAATGAGCAGTTCTTC. Translation gives CASNDGTAYNEQFF.